Judged by frequency, the clone carrying this T cell receptor beta chain is medium-sized (0.01 to 0.1%). The antigen remains unidentified. The germline V gene encodes CDR1 MNHEY and CDR2 SMNVEV (reference sequence). CDR3 length equals 15 residues. The TRB cDNA libraries were prepared by 5' RACE with UMI labels. TCRdb re-called the 5' RACE reads and catalogs CDR3 proteins one per entry, DNA excluded. The sample has fewer than 3,000 distinct CDR3 sequences. This sample is part of a study of CXCR3-negative and CXCR3-positive naive CD8 T cells. Whole-study context: Each library held about 1.5 +/- 0.3 million TRB reads, some 130 million in total. Overall study results and limits: CXCR3-positive naive cells carried more hydrophobic TRB CDR3s than CXCR3-negative naive cells did. Diversity proved comparably high across both naive subsets and much lower in memory CD8+ cells. In naive cells, CXCR3-negative and CXCR3-positive subsets had similar TRBV-TRBJ usage; memory cells differed.

Sequencing was carried out using naive CXCR3+ CD8+ T cells from blood. Subset reported: CD45RO-CCR7+CD27+CD95- naive CD8+ T cells expressing CXCR3 (TNR3+). J is TRBJ2-7 and V is TRBV27; TCRdb indicates TRBD1, and absent DNA this call remains unverified. The TCR was taken from a human donor in good health. Some clones in this sample may be carry-over from other donors' samples. The CDR3 here is CASSPAGQGAYEQYF.